Below, 4 T cell receptor beta chains from the same sample are listed, as sequenced in a study of cytomegalovirus exposure and HLA in healthy donors. The PCR contained 60 Vbeta and 13 Jbeta primers. Sequencing was performed with immunoSEQ multiplex PCR; in TCRdb, only in-frame clones are kept and a portion is missing. Of some 200,000 clones listed, around 75% are singletons. Sequencing was performed on PBMCs. The receptor set was obtained from a male donor in good health and CMV-seropositive.

CDR3 in amino acids: CASAGGAYTYEQYF. The CDR3 nucleotides are TGTGCCAGCGCGGGGGGGGCCTACACCTACGAGCAGTACTTC. V gene TRBV2 combines with J gene TRBJ2-7; 9 positions agree with TRBD2. The CDR3 loop spans 14 amino acids. From germline, CDR1 is SNHLY and CDR2 FYNNEI. Trimming at V came to 8 bases and at J to 2 bases, leaving 7 bases not matched to a gene.

The J gene is TRBJ1-3, the V gene TRBV27, with D maybe TRBD1 (5 bases). The CDR3 covers 16 residues. Trimming left V 6 bases short and J 4 bases short, with 19 bases between. CDR1 and CDR2 from the germline V gene are MNHEY and SMNVEV (reference sequence). The CDR3 reads CASSTLGHNPGNTIYF. The DNA for the CDR3 is TGTGCCAGCAGCACCCTAGGACATAACCCCGGAAACACCATATATTTT.

The CDR3 loop is CASSYSAGSYEQYF. CDR3 in DNA: TGTGCCAGCAGTTACTCCGCGGGCTCCTACGAGCAGTACTTC. V gene TRBV6-5 combines with J gene TRBJ2-7, with a weak D call TRBD2 (5 bases). There are 14 residues in the CDR3. The V gene lost 0 bases and the J gene lost 0 bases, with 6 bases spanning the gap. In germline, CDR1 is MNHEY, CDR2 SVGAGI.

This clone appeared a few times. The chain employs TRBV7-2 and TRBJ1-2; 11 bases are a match to TRBD1. This CDR3 contains 15 residues. Germline V gives CDR1 SGHTA, CDR2 FQGNSA. V gave up 5 bases and J gave up 5 bases; unmatched junction bases: 7. CDR3 DNA: TGTGCCAGCAGCCCCCGGACAGGGGGCGTTTATGGCTACACCTTC. This encodes CASSPRTGGVYGYTF.